The 28 T cell receptor beta chains in this list originate from one sample, sequenced in a study of T cell responses to AZD1222 COVID-19 vaccine. Measured with immunoSEQ multiplex PCR; TCRdb has only the in-frame clones, and not every one. Of roughly 160,000 clones detected, around 89% appear once; the ten largest clones hold approximately 7.2%. The specimen comprised peripheral blood, sampled on day 0 of AZD1222 vaccination. The receptors shown here come from an adult in good health.

The V gene is TRBV3-1 (or the pseudogene TRBV3-2), the J gene TRBJ2-5; weak D call: TRBD1 (6 bases). The CDR3 runs 13 residues. CDR1 and CDR2 (germline): LGHDT, YNNKEL (reference sequence). Trimming removed 7 bases at V and 1 base at J, with 10 bases between. The CDR3 DNA sequence: TGTGCCAGCACCGACAGGACCCAAGAGACCCAGTACTTC. This codes for CASTDRTQETQYF.

The chain couples TRBV4-1 to TRBJ1-2, with D possibly being TRBD1 (6 bases). The CDR3 covers 17 residues. Deletions cut 3 bases from V and 2 bases from J, with 19 bases between. The V gene's germline CDR1 is MGHRA and CDR2 YSYEKL. CDR3 protein: CASSHPGSGAPNYGYTF. The CDR3 coding sequence is TGCGCCAGCAGCCACCCAGGTTCAGGGGCGCCCAACTATGGCTACACCTTC.

The chain uses TRBV25-1 and TRBJ1-5, with D unclear. The CDR3 is 14 amino acids. V gave up 3 bases and J gave up 0 bases, with 6 bases separating them. Germline V gene data show CDR1 as MGHDK and CDR2 as SYGVNS. The DNA for the CDR3 is TGTGCCAGCAGTGACCCATATAGCAATCAGCCCCAGCATTTT. Translating gives CASSDPYSNQPQHF. The whole variable domain, filled in from reference TRBV25-1 and TRBJ1-5, reads EADIYQTPRYLVIGTGKKITLECSQTMGHDKMYWYQQDPGMELHLIHYSYGVNSTEKGDLSSESTVSRIRTEHFPLTLESARPSHTSQYLCASSDPYSNQPQHFGDGTRLSIL.

The rearrangement joins TRBV3-1 (or the pseudogene TRBV3-2) to TRBJ2-2, with D perhaps matching TRBD1 or TRBD2 (5 bases each). V gave up 7 bases and J gave up 4 bases, with 16 bases separating them. The germline V gene has CDR1 LGHDT and CDR2 YNNKEL (reference sequence). This CDR3 contains 15 residues. This chain's CDR3 is CASIGTAAITGELFF. The CDR3 coding sequence is TGTGCCAGCATAGGGACGGCCGCTATCACCGGGGAGCTGTTTTTT.

The rearrangement uses TRBV7-8 and TRBJ2-7; TRBD1 matches at 9 bases. Germline assignment: CDR1 SGHVS and CDR2 FQNEAQ. V trimming: 3 bases; J trimming: 3 bases; junction bases outside the gene matches: 6. This CDR3 region has 15 residues. CDR3 bases: TGTGCCAGCAGCTTCGGGGGGACAGGGTTCTACGAGCAGTACTTC. This encodes CASSFGGTGFYEQYF.

The chain links TRBV29-1 to TRBJ2-7; no reliable D call. Germline V gene data show CDR1 as SQVTM and CDR2 as ANQGSEA. Trimming shortened V by 0 bases and J by 3 bases, and 6 bases separated the two germline ends. The CDR3 contains 12 residues. CDR3 coding DNA: TGCAGCGTTGAAGAAAGGGACTACGAGCAGTACGTC. Translation: CSVEERDYEQYV.

This clone was counted only a few times. The rearrangement links TRBV9 to TRBJ1-6, with unresolved D. CDR1 is SGDLS, CDR2 YYNGEE, per germline. The ends were cut back, 0 bases at V and 5 bases at J, with 6 bases in the middle. CDR3 length: 14 residues. The CDR3: CASSVVPDNSPLHF. DNA of the CDR3: TGTGCCAGCAGCGTAGTGCCGGATAATTCACCCCTCCACTTT.

The rearrangement joins TRBV5-4 to TRBJ1-2; TRBD1 might be the D (5 bases). CDR3 length: 13 residues. The germline V gene encodes CDR1 SGHNT and CDR2 YYREEE (reference sequence). V was trimmed by 4 bases and J by 4 bases, leaving 11 bases between them. In DNA form, the CDR3 reads TGTGCCAGCAGCCCGGAGGGGTTCTATGGCTACACCTTC. Its protein is CASSPEGFYGYTF.

The chain uses TRBV19 and TRBJ1-6; D is undetermined. CDR1 is LNHDA, CDR2 SQIVND, per germline (reference sequence). Between the trimmed V and J ends, which lost 3 bases and 7 bases, there was a span of 22 bases. CDR3 length: 18 residues. CDR3 protein: CASSIEPPALSRNSPLHF. In nucleotides, the CDR3 is TGTGCCAGTAGTATTGAGCCCCCGGCCTTGAGTAGGAATTCACCCCTCCACTTT.

Of note for this clone: Additional DNA sequences in this sample encode the identical CDR3. CDR3 residues: CASSYGQPSYQPQHF. CDR3 sequence (DNA): TGTGCCAGCAGCTATGGACAGCCCTCGTATCAGCCCCAGCATTTT. J is TRBJ1-5 and V is TRBV6-2 or TRBV6-3; TRBD1 is a possible D gene (6 bases). The V gene's germline CDR1 is MNHEY and CDR2 SVGEGT. The CDR3 is 15 residues long. V lost 6 bases to trimming and J lost 5 bases, with 17 bases between them.

The chain joins TRBV5-1 to TRBJ2-7; a weak D match, TRBD1 (5 bases). V lost 0 bases to trimming and J lost 2 bases, with 12 bases between them. From germline, CDR1 is SGHRS and CDR2 YFSETQ. The CDR3 runs 15 residues. The CDR3 here is CASSLARDHAYEQYF. The CDR3, as DNA: TGCGCCAGCAGCTTGGCCAGGGATCATGCCTACGAGCAGTACTTC. The full variable domain, completed using reference TRBV5-1 and TRBJ2-7, is KAGVTQTPRYLIKTRGQQVTLSCSPISGHRSVSWYQQTPGQGLQFLFEYFSETQRNKGNFPGRFSGRQFSNSRSEMNVSTLELGDSALYLCASSLARDHAYEQYFGPGTRLTVT.

The rearrangement uses TRBV5-1 and TRBJ2-7; D is perhaps TRBD1 (5 bases). The CDR3 has 12 residues. The germline V gene has CDR1 SGHRS and CDR2 YFSETQ. The germline V and J ends were trimmed by 4 bases and 5 bases, with 10 bases remaining between them. CDR3 sequence reads: CASSDSGHEQYV. Written as DNA, the CDR3 is TGCGCCAGCAGCGACAGTGGGCACGAGCAGTACGTC.

This rearrangement joins TRBV7-3 to TRBJ2-7, with 7 bases that match TRBD1. This CDR3 has 13 residues. V was pared by 3 bases and J by 3 bases, with 2 bases of the junction left unmatched. From germline, CDR1 is SGHTA and CDR2 FQGTGA. The CDR3 region is CASSFNRGYEQYF. CDR3 bases: TGTGCCAGCAGCTTTAACAGGGGCTACGAGCAGTACTTC.

J is TRBJ1-5 and V is TRBV6-4, with a weak D call TRBD1 (5 bases). This CDR3 has 16 residues. The ends were cut back, 2 bases at V and 0 bases at J, with 11 bases in the middle. CDR1 MRHNA and CDR2 SNTAGT come from the germline V gene. The CDR3 sequence: CASSDRWGTSNQPQHF. CDR3 nucleotides: TGTGCCAGCAGTGACCGATGGGGGACTAGCAATCAGCCCCAGCATTTT.

V usage is TRBV9 and J usage is TRBJ2-3; D is perhaps TRBD2 (6 bases). V was pared by 5 bases and J by 0 bases, with 16 bases between. The CDR3 consists of 16 residues. CDR1 and CDR2 from the germline V gene are SGDLS and YYNGEE. The CDR3 sequence: CASSLGNGGSTDTQYF. CDR3 nucleotides: TGTGCCAGCAGTTTAGGCAACGGGGGTAGCACAGATACGCAGTATTTT.

This rearrangement joins TRBV6-4 to TRBJ2-3; weak D call: TRBD2 (6 bases). V was shortened by 3 bases and J by 1 base, with 11 bases between the two germline ends. Germline CDR1 and CDR2: MRHNA and SNTAGT. The CDR3 spans 15 residues. DNA for the CDR3: TGTGCCAGCAGTGAGGAGGGGTCAGGCACAGATACGCAGTATTTT. Translation: CASSEEGSGTDTQYF.

The chain recombines TRBV9 with TRBJ2-2, with TRBD1 identical over 9 bases. The CDR3 is 14 residues long. Germline values: CDR1 SGDLS, CDR2 YYNGEE. V lost 3 bases to trimming and J lost 3 bases; unmatched junction nucleotides: 0. The CDR3 loop reads CASSGTGDTGELFF. The CDR3 nucleotides are TGTGCCAGCAGCGGGACAGGGGACACCGGGGAGCTGTTTTTT.

The V and J genes are TRBV11-2 and TRBJ2-7; 8 nucleotides match TRBD2. CDR1 and CDR2 from the germline V gene are SGHAT and FQNNGV. The CDR3 is 14 amino acids. V lost 5 bases to trimming and J lost 4 bases; unmatched junction nucleotides: 7. CDR3 sequence (DNA): TGTGCCAGCAGCGCACTAGCGGCGGAATACGAGCAGTACTTC. It encodes CASSALAAEYEQYF.

To note about this clone: In the same sample, other DNA sequences code for this CDR3. The J gene is TRBJ2-5, the V gene TRBV19, with TRBD2 identical over 8 bases. This CDR3 is 15 amino acids long. V lost 3 bases and J lost 4; bases outside the gene matches: 7. Germline CDR1 LNHDA, CDR2 SQIVND (reference sequence). The DNA of the CDR3 is TGTGCCAGTAGTATCTCCGGGACTAGACGAGAGACCCAGTACTTC. Translation: CASSISGTRRETQYF.

The CDR3 here is CASSPNGPPRNQPQHF. CDR3 coding DNA: TGTGCCAGCTCACCAAACGGACCCCCTCGAAATCAGCCCCAGCATTTT. The rearrangement joins TRBV18 to TRBJ1-5, with D hard to call. CDR3 size: 16 residues. The ends were cut back, 2 bases at V and 4 bases at J, with 15 bases in the middle. CDR1 and CDR2 (germline): KGHSH, LQKENI.

The chain joins TRBV6-5 to TRBJ2-3; 8 bases are a match to TRBD1. V dropped 7 bases and J dropped 1; count of bases not matched to a gene: 4. Germline-derived CDR1 and CDR2 are MNHEY and SVGAGI. This CDR3 spans 14 amino acids. The CDR3 sequence is CASKLQGGTDTQYF. CDR3 in DNA: TGTGCCAGCAAATTACAGGGGGGCACAGATACGCAGTATTTT.

The gene calls are TRBV7-9 and TRBJ2-2; D not certain. The CDR3 contains 12 residues. V was shortened by 6 bases and J by 3 bases, with 5 bases between the two germline ends. Germline-derived CDR1 and CDR2 are SEHNR and FQNEAQ (reference sequence). CDR3 in amino acids: CASRLYTGELFF. As DNA, the CDR3 is TGTGCCAGCAGATTGTACACCGGGGAGCTGTTTTTT.

The J gene is TRBJ1-2, the V gene TRBV4-1; D is ambiguous. This CDR3 has 16 residues. Germline CDR1 MGHRA, CDR2 YSYEKL. Trimming shortened V by 2 bases and J by 8 bases, and 21 bases separated the two germline ends. In DNA, the CDR3 is TGCGCCAGCAGCCAAACGAGGGCGAGGATATTGTGGGGCTACACCTTC. Translation gives CASSQTRARILWGYTF.

The rearrangement joins TRBV3-1 (or the pseudogene TRBV3-2) to TRBJ1-4; maybe TRBD1 (5 bases). V lost 2 bases and J 5 bases, leaving 15 bases between the germline ends. CDR3 length equals 16 residues. CDR1 LGHDT and CDR2 YNNKEL come from the germline V gene (reference sequence). The CDR3 is CASSQRGSGSNEKLFF. For the CDR3, the DNA is TGTGCCAGCAGCCAAAGGGGATCAGGGTCGAATGAAAAACTGTTTTTT.

The V and J genes are TRBV6-2 or TRBV6-3 and TRBJ1-1, with 8 positions matching TRBD1. V lost 6 bases, J lost 7 bases, and 7 bases stayed unmatched. CDR1 is MNHEY and CDR2 is SVGEGT in the germline V gene. The CDR3 runs to 13 residues. This CDR3 reads CASSQRDRGEAFF. The CDR3 DNA reads TGTGCCAGCAGCCAACGAGACAGGGGTGAAGCTTTCTTT.

This rearrangement joins TRBV13 to TRBJ2-3, with TRBD1 identical over 8 bases. The germline CDR1 and CDR2 sequences are PRHDT and FYEKMQ (reference sequence). This CDR3 is 16 amino acids long. The V and J ends lost 6 bases and 2 bases, in that order; junction bases with no gene match: 10. DNA of the CDR3: TGTGCCAGCAGTACCCGAGACAGGGGATTCACAGATACGCAGTATTTT. As protein: CASSTRDRGFTDTQYF.

This rearrangement joins TRBV21-1 to TRBJ2-1; the table assigns TRBD1, which was not confirmed against the DNA. TRBV21-1 is a listed pseudogene. The CDR3 covers 14 residues. CDR3 region: CASRRGPSYNEQFF. CDR3 coding DNA: TGTGCCAGCCGAAGGGGGCCCTCCTACAATGAGCAGTTCTTC.

The rearrangement uses TRBV10-1 and TRBJ2-7; 9 nucleotides align to TRBD2. The CDR3 is made up of 17 amino acids. Per germline, CDR1 WNHNN and CDR2 SYGVQD (reference sequence). V lost 4 bases to trimming and J lost 5 bases; unmatched junction nucleotides: 15. The CDR3 nucleotides read TGCGCCAGCAGTGTAAAGTCTAGCGGGATAGCACCCCACGAGCAGTACTTC. Encoded protein: CASSVKSSGIAPHEQYF.